The rows below give T cell receptor beta chains drawn from one sample of a study of T cell changes during pregnancy in multiple sclerosis. Assay used: immunoSEQ multiplex PCR; TCRdb lists only in-frame clones, some missing. The table has under 60,000 clones, about nine tenths seen once; the top ten hold 0.5% to 0.6%. The sample consisted of CD4+ T cells from peripheral blood mononuclear cells, taken after pregnancy. These receptor sequences come from a female donor with multiple sclerosis, enrolled in a pregnancy study. Each CDR3 is given with its conserved first and last residue.

TRBJ2-3,TRBV7-2,CASSLDGRTDTQYF
TRBJ2-7,TRBV5-6,CASSLEWGDRSYEQYF
TRBJ2-2,TRBV30,CAWSPRDTGELFF
TRBJ1-2,TRBV19,CASRLDTSNYGYTF
TRBJ2-1,TRBV29-1,CSVDLIGNEQFF
TRBJ2-1,TRBV9,CASSRLGPSGYNEQFF
TRBJ2-7,TRBV30,CAWSNLNRGYEQYF
TRBJ2-7,TRBV9,CASSETGTNPYEQYF
TRBJ1-1,TRBV6-6,CASSKGEAFF
TRBJ1-6,TRBV18,CASSYGTGVNSPLHF
TRBJ2-7,TRBV4-3,CASSQGVTSGRAREQYF
TRBJ2-1,TRBV7-2,CASSHLLAPFF
TRBJ1-2,TRBV25-1,CASSTAGPNYGYTF
TRBJ2-7,TRBV11-3,CASSSLDRWEGSAEQYF
TRBJ2-1,TRBV28,CASRYPSSYNEQFF
TRBJ2-5,TRBV28,CASSSSLSRTKQETQYF
TRBJ1-2,TRBV29-1,CSSGQGLGPLGGYTF
TRBJ1-2,TRBV19,CASSQGSGYTF
TRBJ2-1,TRBV19,CASSIKRVSEQFF
TRBJ1-4,TRBV5-5,CASSFAPITGGPNEKLFF
TRBJ2-2,TRBV18,CASSSTVNTGELFF
TRBJ1-1,TRBV25-1,CASSEMGRTEAFF
TRBJ1-1,TRBV6-4,CASRGTDKNTEAFF
TRBJ2-7,TRBV5-6,CASSMTGLGTYEQYF
TRBJ2-7,TRBV7-6,CASSPLGDYEQYF
TRBJ2-5,TRBV18,CASSNRGRETQYF
TRBJ2-1,TRBV7-2,CASSLARQGGNEQFF
TRBJ1-2,TRBV28,CASSLGSGRYTF
TRBJ1-4,TRBV10-3,CAISDATGENEKLFF
TRBJ1-1,TRBV28,CASSLRVPGLSTEAFF
TRBJ2-7,TRBV27,CASSGANEQYF
TRBJ2-1,TRBV30,CAWSVRGGRANEQFF
TRBJ1-2,TRBV15,CATSRAAGNYGYTF
TRBJ1-4,TRBV5-1,CASRRGGANEKLFF
TRBJ1-2,TRBV30,CAWSREDSTIGYTF
TRBJ1-2,TRBV5-4,CASSLAWDSQGYTF
TRBJ2-7,TRBV21-1,CASSKGTGTYEQYF
TRBJ1-2,TRBV19,CASTEARIGYTF
TRBJ1-5,TRBV9,CASSVTGHSNQPQHF
TRBJ2-1,TRBV5-1,CASSLVLPGEQFF
TRBJ2-6,TRBV2,CASSVERVNSGANVLTF